What follows are 8 T cell receptor beta chains derived from one specimen sequenced in a study of radiotherapy plus CTLA-4 blockade in lung cancer (dated by TCRdb to 2016 to 2019). The library came from the immunoSEQ multiplex PCR assay. TCRdb took this table from immuneACCESS and kept in-frame rearrangements with V and J called. Such tables lack part of the clones; where checked against another copy, unresolved V genes explain under half of the gap, and the rest is unexplained. For this sample there are roughly 50,000 clones; more than 65% appear just once. The top ten hold 3% to 4% of the sample. Sequences were derived from peripheral blood, sampled from a patient treated with radiotherapy plus ipilimumab. All receptors derive from a human donor with non-small cell lung cancer who had a partial response to radiotherapy plus ipilimumab.

The rearrangement joins TRBV11-2 to TRBJ2-1; D is possibly TRBD1 (5 bases). The CDR3 length is 14 residues. V shed 5 bases and J shed 3 bases, with 11 bases lying between them. Germline CDR1 reads SGHAT; CDR2 reads FQNNGV. This CDR3 is CASSPRTSYNEQFF. CDR3 bases: TGTGCCAGCAGCCCTCGGACAAGCTACAATGAGCAGTTCTTC.

The chain joins TRBV27 to TRBJ1-6, with a weak D call TRBD1 (6 bases). The V gene lost 6 bases and the J gene lost 6 bases, with 12 bases spanning the gap. The germline V gene has CDR1 MNHEY and CDR2 SMNVEV (reference sequence). This CDR3 has 14 residues. In nucleotides, the CDR3 is TGTGCCAGCAGACGTGGGGGGGCTAATTCACCCCTCCACTTT. Its protein is CASRRGGANSPLHF.

The gene calls are TRBV5-5 and TRBJ2-3; 8 bases line up with TRBD2. V dropped 2 bases and J dropped 3; count of bases not matched to a gene: 8. This CDR3 is 16 amino acids long. Germline V gives CDR1 SGHKS, CDR2 YYEKEE (reference sequence). The CDR3 DNA sequence: TGTGCCAGCAGCTTTCTACCGGGGGGGCCGACAGATACGCAGTATTTT. This sequence encodes CASSFLPGGPTDTQYF.

This chain joins TRBV6-6 and TRBJ1-1; D perhaps matches TRBD1 (5 bases). The CDR3 loop spans 14 amino acids. Germline V lookup: CDR1 MNHNY, CDR2 SVGAGI (reference sequence). Trimming shortened V by 5 bases and J by 0 bases, and 10 bases separated the two germline ends. The CDR3 sequence: CASSPQTVNTEAFF. The CDR3 nucleotides are TGTGCCAGCAGTCCACAGACAGTGAACACTGAAGCTTTCTTT.

The rearrangement links TRBV6-1 to TRBJ1-2; perhaps TRBD1 as D (5 bases). There are 13 residues in the CDR3. Germline V gives CDR1 MNHNS, CDR2 SASEGT. Trimming removed 2 bases from V and 4 bases from J, with 8 bases in between. In DNA form, the CDR3 reads TGTGCCAGCAGTGAATCCGACAGCTATGGCTACACCTTC. Translated: CASSESDSYGYTF.

This clone was seen more than once but under ten times. The rearrangement joins TRBV28 to TRBJ2-7; TRBD2 matches 8 bases. CDR1 and CDR2 (germline): MDHEN, SYDVKM. J gave up 0 bases and V 3 bases, and 7 bases lay outside the gene matches. This CDR3 has 16 residues. The CDR3 spells CASSLYSGASSYEQYF. CDR3 DNA sequence: TGTGCCAGCAGTTTGTATAGCGGGGCTAGCTCCTACGAGCAGTACTTC.

The chain has TRBV7-9 and TRBJ2-5; weak D call: TRBD2 (6 bases). V lost 1 base, J lost 1 base, and 10 bases lay in between. Per germline, CDR1 SEHNR and CDR2 FQNEAQ (reference sequence). The CDR3 length is 15 residues. CDR3: CASSLGSSAQETQYF. The CDR3 DNA sequence: TGTGCCAGCAGCTTAGGTTCTAGCGCCCAAGAGACCCAGTACTTC.

This clone occurred a few times. V and J are TRBV2 and TRBJ2-3; D call uncertain. The CDR3 sequence is 14 residues long. Germline V gene sequence: CDR1 SNHLY, CDR2 FYNNEI. V gave up 7 bases and J gave up 3 bases, with 14 bases separating them. The CDR3 loop reads CASKPGGETDTQYF. The CDR3, as DNA: TGTGCCAGCAAGCCTGGCGGAGAAACAGATACGCAGTATTTT.